The sequence of this TCR beta chain was determined in a study of CXCR3-negative and CXCR3-positive naive CD8 T cells (dated by TCRdb to between 2017 and 2020). Looking at the study overall: In total, some 130 million TRB reads were obtained, corresponding to roughly 1.5 +/- 0.3 million reads per library. Diversity and physicochemical repertoire analyses covered about a dozen donors pooled from two independent experiments. The TRBV-TRBJ cluster analysis covered naive subsets from 5 donors and memory cells from 3 donors. What the work shows at the level of the full study, not this receptor alone: TRBV-TRBJ usage was similar between naive CXCR3-negative and CXCR3-positive cells from the same donor, while memory cells showed distinct patterns. Comparably high repertoire diversity was found in both naive subsets, whereas much lower repertoire diversity was found in memory CD8+ T cells. Because CXCR3 expression was partially decreased after cryopreservation, freshly isolated PBMCs were used for most assays. Because surface CD5, which is linked to self-reactivity in mice, was comparable between the naive subsets, TCR interaction strength was also inferred from the physicochemical properties of TRB CDR3s.

The CDR3 holds 12 amino acids from the cysteine to the phenylalanine. The DNA sequence is not available. The germline V gene specifies MDHEN as CDR1 and SYDVKM as CDR2. For every CD8+ T cell subset, some 310,000 cells were flow-sorted straight into RLT lysis buffer, and each subset was sorted in triplicate. Peripheral blood mononuclear cells were isolated from buffy coats using standard density gradient centrifugation. An RNeasy Mini Kit was used to extract total RNA from the sorted cells. Sequencing took place on a NextSeq 550. The Human TCR Profiling Kit (MiLaboratory) was used to make UMI-labeled 5' RACE TRB cDNA libraries. The full amount of extracted RNA was used for cDNA synthesis, and the full amount of resulting cDNA was used for PCR amplification. Libraries were prepared in parallel using an identical number of PCR cycles. The authors processed their data as follows. MIGEC and MiXCR extracted about 54,000 +/- 9,700 unique UMI-labeled TRB cDNA molecules per library, requiring at least two reads per UMI. On average, about 40,000 +/- 10,000 functional in-frame TRB CDR3 nucleotide clonotypes lacking stop codons were found per library. After downsampling to 5000 UMI-labeled TRB molecules per sample, diversity metrics such as normalized Shannon-Wiener and Chao1 were calculated in VDJtools. Clonotype-size-weighted physicochemical properties of the central five CDR3 residues (interaction energy, strength, volume and Kidera factor 4) were computed in VDJtools. Each CDR3 protein sequence appears as one entry after TCRdb reprocessed the reads, and no DNA is included. TCRdb, rather than the study authors, made the V and J calls. The sample table on file contains about 48,000 distinct CDR3 sequences. The leading ten clones occupy over 14% of the sample.

Of note for this clonotype: Its antigen is unknown.

The sequencing sample was made of memory CD8+ T cells from blood. Taken with the paper, the label for cell subset or site translates to: conventional CD8+ memory T cells (TMEM), sorted as controls. Rearrangement joined TRBV28 to TRBJ1-1. This clonotype was obtained from a human donor in good health. Some clones in this sample may be carry-over from other donors' samples. The CDR3 reads CASSFIGAEAFF.